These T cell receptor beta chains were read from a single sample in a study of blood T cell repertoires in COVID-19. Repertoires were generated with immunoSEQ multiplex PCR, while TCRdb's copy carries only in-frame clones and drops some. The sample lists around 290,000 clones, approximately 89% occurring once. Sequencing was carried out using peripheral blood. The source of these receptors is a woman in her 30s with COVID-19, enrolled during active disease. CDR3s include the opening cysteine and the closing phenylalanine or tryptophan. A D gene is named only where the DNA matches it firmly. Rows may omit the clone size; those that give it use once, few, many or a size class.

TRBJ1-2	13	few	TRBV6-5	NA	TGTGCCAGCAGTTCCGGGGGAGGTCGAGGCTACACCTTC	CASSSGGGRGYTF
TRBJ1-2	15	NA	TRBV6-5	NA	TGTGCCAGCAGTTACTCGGGGGGGCAGGAGAGTGGCTACACCTTC	CASSYSGGQESGYTF
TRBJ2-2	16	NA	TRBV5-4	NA	TGTGCCAGCAGCCTAGTACCCAATCCAAACACCGGGGAGCTGTTTTTT	CASSLVPNPNTGELFF
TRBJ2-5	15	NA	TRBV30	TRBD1	TGTGCCTCCTCCGGACAGGCTTCGTCGTCAGAGACCCAGTACTTC	CASSGQASSSETQYF
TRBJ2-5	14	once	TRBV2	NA	TGTGCCAGCAACCTCCTAACGGGCCAAGAGACCCAGTACTTC	CASNLLTGQETQYF
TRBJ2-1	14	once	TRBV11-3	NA	TGTGCCAGCAGCTTAGCGAGCTCCTACAATGAGCAGTTCTTC	CASSLASSYNEQFF
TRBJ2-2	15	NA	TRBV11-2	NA	TGTGCCAGCAGCTCGTATAAGGCGGGATCCGGGGAGCTGTTTTTT	CASSSYKAGSGELFF
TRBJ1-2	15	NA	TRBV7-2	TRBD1	TGTGCCAGCAGCTTAGAACCGGGACAGGGGAATGGCTACACCTTC	CASSLEPGQGNGYTF
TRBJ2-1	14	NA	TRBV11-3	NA	TGTGCCAGCAGCTTAGCATCAGGTTACAATGAGCAGTTCTTC	CASSLASGYNEQFF
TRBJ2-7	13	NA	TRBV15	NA	TGTGCCACCAGCCAACAGAAATCCTACGAGCAGTACTTC	CATSQQKSYEQYF
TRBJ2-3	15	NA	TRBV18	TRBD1	TGTGCCAGCTCACGACTTCAGGGGGACATGGATACGCAGTATTTT	CASSRLQGDMDTQYF
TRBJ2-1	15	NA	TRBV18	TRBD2	TGTGCCAGCTCACCACCCGCAGCGGGGACCAATGAGCAGTTCTTC	CASSPPAAGTNEQFF
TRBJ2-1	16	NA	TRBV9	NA	TGTGCCAGCAGCGTAGGGGGGCAGGGTGCCTACAATGAGCAGTTCTTC	CASSVGGQGAYNEQFF
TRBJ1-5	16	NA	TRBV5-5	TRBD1	TGTGCCAGCAGCTTAGAGCCGGGACAGGGAAATCAGCCCCAGCATTTT	CASSLEPGQGNQPQHF
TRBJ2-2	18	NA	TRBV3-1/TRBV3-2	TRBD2	TGTGCCAGCAGCCAAGACTTGGGAGCGGGAGGGCCGCCCGGGGAGCTGTTTTTT	CASSQDLGAGGPPGELFF
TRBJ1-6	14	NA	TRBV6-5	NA	TGTGCCAGCAGGAGGAGCTCCTATAATTCACCCCTCCACTTT	CASRRSSYNSPLHF
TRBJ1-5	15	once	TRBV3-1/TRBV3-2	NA	TGTGCCAGCAGCCAAGATCAAGGGGGGGGACAGCCCCAGCATTTT	CASSQDQGGGQPQHF
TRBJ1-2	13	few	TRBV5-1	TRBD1	TGCGCCAGCAGCGCCGGGACAGCATATGGCTACACCTTC	CASSAGTAYGYTF